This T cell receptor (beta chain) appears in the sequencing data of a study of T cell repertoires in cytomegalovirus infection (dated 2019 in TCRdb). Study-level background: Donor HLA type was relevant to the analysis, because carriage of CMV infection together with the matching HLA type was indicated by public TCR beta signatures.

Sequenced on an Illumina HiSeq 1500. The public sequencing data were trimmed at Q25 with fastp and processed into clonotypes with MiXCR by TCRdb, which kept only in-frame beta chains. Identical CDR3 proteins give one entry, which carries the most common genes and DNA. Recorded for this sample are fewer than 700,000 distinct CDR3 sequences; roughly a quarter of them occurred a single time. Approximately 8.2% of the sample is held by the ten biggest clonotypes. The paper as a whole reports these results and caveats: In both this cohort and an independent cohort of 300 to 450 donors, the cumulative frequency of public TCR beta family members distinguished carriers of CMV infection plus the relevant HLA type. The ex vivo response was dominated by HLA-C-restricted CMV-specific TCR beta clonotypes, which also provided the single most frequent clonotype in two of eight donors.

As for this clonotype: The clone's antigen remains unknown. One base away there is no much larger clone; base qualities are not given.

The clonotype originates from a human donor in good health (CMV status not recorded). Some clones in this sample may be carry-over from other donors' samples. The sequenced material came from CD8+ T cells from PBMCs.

The DNA sequence reads TGTGCCAGCAGCCCCCGGGACAGGCGAAGGAATGAGCAGTTCTTC. Its amino acids are CASSPRDRRRNEQFF. The V and J genes are TRBV7-9 and TRBJ2-1, with 8 junctional bases fitting TRBD1. The germline V gene (reference sequence) yields SEHNR for CDR1 and FQNEAQ for CDR2. The CDR3 spans 15 residues, from the cysteine through the phenylalanine. Here the CDR3 DNA is all that survives: 45 bases in frame from base 1. Clipping removes 5 bases from V and 7 bases from J, with 10 as the unmatched junction base count.